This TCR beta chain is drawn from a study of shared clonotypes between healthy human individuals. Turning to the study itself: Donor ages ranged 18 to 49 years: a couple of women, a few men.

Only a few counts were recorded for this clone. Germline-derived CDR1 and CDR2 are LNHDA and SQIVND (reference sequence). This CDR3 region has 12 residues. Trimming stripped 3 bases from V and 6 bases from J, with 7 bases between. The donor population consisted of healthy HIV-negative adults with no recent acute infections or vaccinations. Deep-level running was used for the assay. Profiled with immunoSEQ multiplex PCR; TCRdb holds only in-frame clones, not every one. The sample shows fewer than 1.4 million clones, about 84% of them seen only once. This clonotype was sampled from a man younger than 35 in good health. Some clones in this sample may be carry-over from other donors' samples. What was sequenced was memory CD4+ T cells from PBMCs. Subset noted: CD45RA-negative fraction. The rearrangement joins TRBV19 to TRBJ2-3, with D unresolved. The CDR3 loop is CASSIGVDTQYF. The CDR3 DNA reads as TGTGCCAGTAGTATCGGTGTCGATACGCAGTATTTT.